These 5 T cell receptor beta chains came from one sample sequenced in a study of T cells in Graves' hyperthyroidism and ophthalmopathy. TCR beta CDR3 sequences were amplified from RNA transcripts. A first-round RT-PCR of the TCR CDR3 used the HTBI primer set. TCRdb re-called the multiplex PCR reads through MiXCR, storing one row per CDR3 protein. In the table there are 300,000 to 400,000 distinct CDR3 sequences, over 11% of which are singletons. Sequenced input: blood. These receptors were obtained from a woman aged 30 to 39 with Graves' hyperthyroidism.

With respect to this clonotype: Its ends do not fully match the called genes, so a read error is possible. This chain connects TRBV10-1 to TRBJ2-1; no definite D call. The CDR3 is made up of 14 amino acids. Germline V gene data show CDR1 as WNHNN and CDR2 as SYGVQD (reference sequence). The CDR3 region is CTSSEDNWNNEQFF. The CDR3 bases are TGCACCAGCAGTGAGGATAACTGGAACAATGAGCAGTTCTTC.

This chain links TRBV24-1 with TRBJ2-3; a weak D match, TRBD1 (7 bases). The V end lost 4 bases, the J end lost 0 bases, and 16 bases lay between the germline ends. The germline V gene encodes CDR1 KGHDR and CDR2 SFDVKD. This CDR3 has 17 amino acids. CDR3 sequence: CATSEPAGGSSTDTQYF. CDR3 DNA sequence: TGTGCCACCAGTGAACCCGCAGGGGGGTCTAGCACAGATACGCAGTATTTT.

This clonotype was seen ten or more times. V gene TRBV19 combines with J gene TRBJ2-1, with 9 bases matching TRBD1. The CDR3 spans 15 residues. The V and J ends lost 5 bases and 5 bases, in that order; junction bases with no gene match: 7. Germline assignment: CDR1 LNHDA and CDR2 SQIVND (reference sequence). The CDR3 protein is CASSGRDRVDNEQFF. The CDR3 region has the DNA TGTGCCAGTAGTGGACGGGACAGGGTGGACAATGAGCAGTTCTTC.

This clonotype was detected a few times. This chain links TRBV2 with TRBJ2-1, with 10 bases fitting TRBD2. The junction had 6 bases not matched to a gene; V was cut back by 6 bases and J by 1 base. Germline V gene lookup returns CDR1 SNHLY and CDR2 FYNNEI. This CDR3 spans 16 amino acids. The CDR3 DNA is TGTGCCAGCAGGTCTAGCGGGAGTAGGTCCTACAATGAGCAGTTCTTC. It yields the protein CASRSSGSRSYNEQFF.

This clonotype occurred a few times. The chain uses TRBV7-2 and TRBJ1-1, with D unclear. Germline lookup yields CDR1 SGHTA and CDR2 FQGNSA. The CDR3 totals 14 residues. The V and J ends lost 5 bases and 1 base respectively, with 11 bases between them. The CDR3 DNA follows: TGTGCCAGCAGCCAAGTCCTAAGGAACACTGAAGCTTTCTTT. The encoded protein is CASSQVLRNTEAFF.